These 25 T cell receptor beta chains were all obtained from the same sample, sequenced in a study of blood T cells in healthy people across ages. A second PCR of 7 to 11 cycles used a sample-barcoded 5' primer and a J-beta primer mix. TCRdb recomputed calls from the 5' RACE reads with MiXCR, one row per CDR3 protein. This table holds roughly 1,300,000 distinct CDR3 sequences, 59% found once. Sample: blood. Receptor source: a man between 18 and 29 years old in good health.

This chain links TRBV30 with TRBJ2-7; a possible D gene is TRBD2 (6 bases). This CDR3 comprises 13 residues. The germline gives CDR1 GTSNPN, CDR2 SVGIG (reference sequence). V shed 0 bases and J shed 2 bases, with 8 bases lying between them. The CDR3 spells CAWSVRGTYEQYF. Written as DNA, the CDR3 is TGTGCCTGGAGTGTACGGGGGACCTACGAGCAGTACTTC.

This chain joins TRBV4-2 and TRBJ2-5, with D possibly TRBD1 on 6 matching bases. The assigned J gene may be wrong: the sequence end matches TRBJ2-7 better. Germline V gives CDR1 LGHNA, CDR2 YNFKEQ. This CDR3 is built from 17 residues. The CDR3 is CASSQESGAGVSYEQYF. CDR3 in DNA: TGTGCCAGCAGCCAAGAATCCGGAGCAGGGGTTTCTTACGAGCAGTACTTC.

CDR3 residues: CAISESPRTGKNIQYF. CDR3 in DNA: TGTGCCATCAGTGAGTCTCCCCGGACAGGGAAAAACATTCAGTACTTC. The gene calls are TRBV10-3 and TRBJ2-4; TRBD1 aligns across 8 bases. Losses at the gene ends were 0 bases for V and 4 bases for J; bases not matched to a gene: 5. This CDR3 region has 16 residues. Germline V CDR1 and CDR2: ENHRY, SYGVKD.

The rearrangement links TRBV20-1 to TRBJ2-3; no reliable D call. V was pared by 5 bases and J by 3 bases, with 12 bases between. From germline, CDR1 is DFQATT and CDR2 SNEGSKA (reference sequence). CDR3 length: 13 amino acids. The CDR3 here is CSAQRPSTDTQYF. CDR3 DNA sequence: TGCAGTGCTCAGCGTCCAAGTACAGATACGCAGTATTTT.

V usage is TRBV28 and J usage is TRBJ1-5; maybe TRBD1 (5 bases). Trimming cost V 2 bases and J 5 bases, with 10 bases left between them. Germline V CDR1 and CDR2: MDHEN, SYDVKM. The CDR3 runs to 14 residues. CDR3 coding DNA: TGTGCCAGCAGTTTACCAGGGAGTCATCAGCCCCAGCATTTT. Its protein product is CASSLPGSHQPQHF.

V usage is TRBV4-1 and J usage is TRBJ2-3; 11 nucleotides match TRBD2. J was trimmed by 3 bases and V by 3 bases; bases with no gene match: 20. Germline V lookup: CDR1 MGHRA, CDR2 YSYEKL. The CDR3 length is 21 residues. This CDR3 reads CASSHVIGEDGTSGPTDTQYF. CDR3 coding DNA: TGCGCCAGCAGCCACGTAATAGGAGAAGATGGGACTAGCGGACCAACAGATACGCAGTATTTT.

The J gene is TRBJ2-7, the V gene TRBV6-2 or TRBV6-3; D is undetermined. The CDR3 length is 16 residues. V was pared by 2 bases and J by 6 bases, with 20 bases between. Per germline, CDR1 MNHEY and CDR2 SVGEGT. The chain's CDR3 is CASSYGRSVPTSEQYF. CDR3 in DNA: TGTGCCAGCAGTTACGGCCGGTCAGTTCCTACTTCCGAGCAGTACTTC.

The chain carries TRBV27 and TRBJ2-5, with D perhaps assigned TRBD1 or TRBD2 (5 bases each). Germline-derived CDR1 and CDR2 are MNHEY and SMNVEV (reference sequence). V was clipped by 3 bases and J by 7 bases, with 12 bases between them. This CDR3 region has 13 residues. CDR3 protein: CASSLGTKGTQYF. CDR3 bases: TGTGCCAGCAGTTTGGGGACGAAAGGGACCCAGTACTTC.

This chain uses TRBV20-1 with TRBJ1-5, with no clear D. Germline CDR1 DFQATT, CDR2 SNEGSKA (reference sequence). Trimming pared 0 bases from V and 2 bases from J, leaving 14 bases between. CDR3 length equals 16 residues. The CDR3 DNA sequence: TGCAGTGCTAGAGATGGTTCCCAATGGGGCAATCAGCCCCAGCATTTT. Protein: CSARDGSQWGNQPQHF.

This CDR3 reads CASSLKLGGPTDTQYF. CDR3 nucleotide sequence: TGTGCCAGCAGCTTAAAATTGGGGGGACCAACAGATACGCAGTATTTT. The gene calls are TRBV7-6 and TRBJ2-3; TRBD2 might be the D (6 bases). V lost 2 bases, J lost 3 bases, and 15 bases lay in between. This CDR3 region has 16 residues. In germline, CDR1 is SGHVS, CDR2 FNYEAQ.

This sequence joins TRBV29-1 and TRBJ2-1, with 8 nucleotides matching TRBD2. Germline lookup yields CDR1 SQVTM and CDR2 ANQGSEA. After removal of 0 bases from V and 6 bases from J, the junction contained 10 bases not matched to a gene. The CDR3 runs to 16 residues. DNA for the CDR3: TGCAGCGTTGAAGAAGGGTGGAGCGGGAGAATCAATGAGCAGTTCTTC. Translated, it gives CSVEEGWSGRINEQFF.

This clonotype occurred many times. The chain has TRBV29-1 and TRBJ1-5, with D possibly matching TRBD1 (5 bases). The ends were cut back, 4 bases at V and 3 bases at J, with 16 bases in the middle. Germline CDR1 SQVTM, CDR2 ANQGSEA. This CDR3 is 15 amino acids long. The CDR3 region is CSVAPSGGNNQPQHF. In DNA form, the CDR3 reads TGCAGCGTTGCCCCCAGTGGGGGGAACAATCAGCCCCAGCATTTT.

The gene calls are TRBV2 and TRBJ1-2; no clear D gene. Germline V gene sequence: CDR1 SNHLY, CDR2 FYNNEI. Trimming shortened V by 6 bases and J by 8 bases, and 13 bases separated the two germline ends. The CDR3 is 12 residues long. This chain's CDR3 is CASRQGSRGYTF. CDR3 nucleotide sequence: TGTGCCAGCAGGCAAGGATCGCGGGGCTACACCTTC.

V and J are TRBV6-5 and TRBJ2-7; 11 nucleotides align to TRBD2. CDR1 is MNHEY, CDR2 SVGAGI, per germline. The ends lost 0 bases at V and 9 bases at J; junction bases unmatched: 4. The CDR3 contains 14 residues. Written as DNA, the CDR3 is TGTGCCAGCAGTTACTCGGGACTAGCGGCGACGCAGTACTTC. Translation gives CASSYSGLAATQYF.

The chain combines TRBV4-1 with TRBJ2-4; D may match TRBD1 or TRBD2 (6 bases each). Germline CDR1 is MGHRA and CDR2 is YSYEKL. The V and J ends lost 2 bases and 7 bases respectively, with 15 bases between them. The CDR3 runs to 15 residues. In DNA, the CDR3 is TGCGCCAGCAGCCAACTAGGGGGGTTATCGAACATTCAGTACTTC. This sequence encodes CASSQLGGLSNIQYF.

J is TRBJ2-1 and V is TRBV5-1, with 13 bases aligning to TRBD2. The CDR3 totals 17 residues. CDR1 and CDR2 (germline): SGHRS, YFSETQ. V lost 2 bases, J lost 7 bases, and 9 bases stayed unmatched. Here the CDR3 DNA reads TGCGCCAGCAGCTTTCGGACTAGCGGGAGTGGTGGTAATGAGCAGTTCTTC. Translation: CASSFRTSGSGGNEQFF.

This clonotype showed up just a few times. The chain has TRBV11-2 and TRBJ2-3; TRBD2 aligns across 8 bases. Germline V lookup: CDR1 SGHAT, CDR2 FQNNGV. The CDR3 contains 15 residues. The V segment lost 6 bases and the J segment 6 bases; nucleotides outside the gene matches: 11. In DNA form, the CDR3 reads TGTGCCAGCAGGGACTACGGGGGGGCGTTGGATACGCAGTATTTT. This translates into CASRDYGGALDTQYF. The full variable domain, with the rest looked up from reference TRBV11-2 and TRBJ2-3, is EAGVAQSPRYKIIEKRQSVAFWCNPISGHATLYWYQQILGQGPKLLIQFQNNGVVDDSQLPKDRFSAERLKGVDSTLKIQPAKLEDSAVYLCASRDYGGALDTQYFGPGTRLTVL.

This chain links TRBV20-1 with TRBJ1-6; TRBD1 is a possible D gene (5 bases). Trimming removed 6 bases from V and 9 bases from J, with 15 bases in between. Germline loops: CDR1 DFQATT, CDR2 SNEGSKA (reference sequence). The CDR3 has 13 amino acids. The CDR3 region is CSARRDSLSPLHF. Written as DNA, the CDR3 is TGCAGTGCAAGACGGGACTCACTTTCACCCCTCCACTTT.

The chain combines TRBV12-3 or TRBV12-4 with TRBJ2-1; the D call may be TRBD1 or TRBD2 (5 bases each). The length of the CDR3 is 19 residues. The V end was cut by 5 bases, the J end by 0 bases, with 23 bases between. CDR3 amino acids: CASSPGLGGTSGSYNEQFF. The CDR3 nucleotides read TGTGCCAGCAGTCCCGGTTTAGGTGGGACGAGTGGCTCCTACAATGAGCAGTTCTTC.

The chain uses TRBV6-5 and TRBJ2-7, with D perhaps matching TRBD1 (5 bases). The J call may be wrong; the DNA end is better matched by TRBJ2-5. The CDR3 extends over 15 amino acids. Germline CDR1 reads MNHEY; CDR2 reads SVGAGI. The CDR3 sequence: CASSSHLTGGETQYF. CDR3 DNA sequence: TGTGCCAGCAGTTCCCACCTCACAGGTGGAGAGACCCAGTACTTC.

This clonotype appeared a few times. The chain employs TRBV20-1 and TRBJ2-4, with 9 bases matching TRBD1. J gave up 6 bases and V 5 bases, and 5 bases lay outside the gene matches. This CDR3 spans 13 amino acids. Per germline, CDR1 DFQATT and CDR2 SNEGSKA (reference sequence). CDR3 residues: CSASGTGRNIQYF. The CDR3 nucleotides read TGCAGTGCTTCCGGGACAGGGCGAAACATTCAGTACTTC.

The chain has TRBV28 and TRBJ1-2, with D possibly TRBD1 on 5 matching bases. CDR1 is MDHEN, CDR2 SYDVKM, per germline. CDR3 length: 15 amino acids. With 5 bases removed from V and 4 bases from J, the gap between germline ends came to 17 bases. The DNA for the CDR3 is TGTGCCAGCAGTCCCTACGGGACCCACCGCTATGGCTACACCTTC. This sequence encodes CASSPYGTHRYGYTF.

This chain's CDR3 is CASTSTGPNYGYTF. The CDR3 nucleotides read TGTGCCAGCACCTCGACAGGACCCAACTATGGCTACACCTTC. The chain is built from TRBV6-5 and TRBJ1-2; D is possibly TRBD1 (6 bases). Trimming took off 7 bases at V and 2 bases at J, with 14 bases between the two ends. CDR1 MNHEY and CDR2 SVGAGI come from the germline V gene. The CDR3 is made up of 14 amino acids.

This chain connects TRBV7-6 to TRBJ2-7; 7 bases align to TRBD2. The ends lost 2 bases at V and 3 bases at J; junction bases unmatched: 4. The CDR3 consists of 14 residues. Germline V gene lookup returns CDR1 SGHVS and CDR2 FNYEAQ. The CDR3 region is CASSLKGLDYEQYF. Written as DNA, the CDR3 is TGTGCCAGCAGCTTAAAAGGACTAGACTACGAGCAGTACTTC.

This clonotype was recorded many times. This chain joins TRBV6-1 and TRBJ2-6; 9 bases match TRBD1. The V gene end was trimmed by 4 bases and the J gene end by 1 base; junction bases not matched to a gene: 8. Germline CDR1 and CDR2: MNHNS and SASEGT. This CDR3 has 18 amino acids. The CDR3 bases are TGTGCCAGCAGTGGAAGAGAGACAGGGGGATCTGGGGCCAACGTCCTGACTTTC. Translation gives CASSGRETGGSGANVLTF.